This TCR beta chain was observed in a study of T cell responses to AZD1222 COVID-19 vaccine (dated by TCRdb to the early 2020s). For the study in its entirety: A total of 230 to 250 trial participants underwent TCR sequencing, of whom about 210 received two doses of AZD1222 and about 25 received two doses of the MenACWY control vaccine. Trial participants were enrolled by age into 18-55, 56-69 and 70-plus year subgroups, with approximately 160, 26 and 62 TCR-sequenced participants respectively. The study at large found these results: Epitopes outside the regions mutated in the B.1.351 and B.1.1.7 variants were reportedly recognized by nearly half of the unique spike-specific TCRs. Conclusions about previously exposed vaccinees were limited because only six AZD1222 recipients were SARS-CoV-2 seropositive at baseline. Vaccine-associated CD4 TCRs spanned the whole spike protein, with dominant responses in regions 160-218 and 743-854. In the small 56-69-year group, the increase in depth fell short of significance, most likely because of low power. After two AZD1222 doses, spike-specific TCR breadth and depth were significantly higher than at day 0 and than in MenACWY recipients. Because no day 14 peak-response samples were available, the repertoires could be characterized only after the peak T cell response. Participants were mostly white British, with more females than males. The authors suggested clonal diversity may have been underestimated.

CDR1 and CDR2 (SGHRS, YFSETQ) derive from the germline V gene. The junction carries 11 bases between V and J, which are trimmed by 4 bases and 1 base respectively. The CDR3 runs 14 amino acids, cysteine and phenylalanine included. Only the CDR3 DNA stays, 42 bases, in frame from base 1. The time point label on this specimen signifies: about 28 days (+/-7) after the second vaccine dose. AZD1222 recipients with second doses at about 4 weeks or about 12 weeks were pooled, because spike-specific TCR depth and breadth did not differ between schedules. Vaccinee samples came from UK trials COV001 and COV002, including a single-blind randomized controlled phase 2/3 trial of AZD1222 (ChAdOx1 nCoV-19) in healthy adults. Trial participant PBMC samples were collected at day 0 and day 28 after the second dose for TCRbeta chain sequencing. Comments on this clone: Its binding antigen is unknown. No quality values exist for individual bases; no much larger clone is one base distant.

The CDR3 regions of human TCRbeta chains were analyzed by immunosequencing. In the paper's pipeline: Repertoire TCRs were checked for matches against a reference library of SARS-CoV-2-specific TCRs that had been generated using the MIRA antigen-specificity platform. Breadth meant the fraction of unique TCRs that were SARS-CoV-2-associated, whereas depth meant the fraction of total T cells that were SARS-CoV-2-associated. Using the MIRA data, each spike-specific TCR was assigned both to the spike region to which the TCR was reactive and to a CD4 or CD8 class. Log10-transformed breadth and depth values were compared by one-way ANOVA with Sidak's multiple comparisons tests. As stored in TCRdb, this immuneACCESS dataset retains in-frame rearrangements with V and J assigned. A fraction of the clones does not appear; measured against another copy, unresolved V genes explain less than half of the discrepancy, and the remainder lacks a known reason. V, J and clone size were drawn from that table, and D and trimming were deduced from the DNA. The sample table holds some 120,000 clones, of which 92% were seen once. 7.9% of the sample is held by the ten biggest clonotypes.

The V and J segments used are TRBV5-1 and TRBJ1-1; no D gene is confidently identified. This material consisted of peripheral blood, taken 28 days after the second AZD1222 dose. The sequence derives from an adult who received the AZD1222 COVID-19 vaccine. CDR3 sequence: CASSLFSGNTEAFF. The DNA sequence reads TGCGCCAGCAGCCTGTTCAGCGGGAACACTGAAGCTTTCTTT.